These 14 T cell receptor beta chains originate from one sample sequenced in a study of CD8+ T cells in alopecia areata. Treatment specified: oral pan-JAK inhibitor, 5-10 mg twice daily. Extraction and reverse transcription of RNA yielded cDNA as the sequencing template. Measured with immunoSEQ multiplex PCR; TCRdb has only the in-frame clones, and not every one. The table shows roughly 220,000 clones, with around 66% occurring only once. This material consisted of CD4+ T cells sorted from blood, taken at approximately week 42, from a patient treated with tofacitinib. The receptors stem from a human donor with alopecia areata.

This chain joins TRBV28 and TRBJ2-7; 8 nucleotides match TRBD1. The junction had 21 bases not matched to a gene; V was cut back by 4 bases and J by 7 bases. From germline, CDR1 is MDHEN and CDR2 SYDVKM. There are 18 residues in the CDR3. The CDR3 nucleotides are TGTGCCAGCAGTTCCCCATCCTCCGTTCAGGGGGCGGTAAGGGAGCAGTACTTC. Protein product: CASSSPSSVQGAVREQYF.

As regards this clone: The same CDR3 is also encoded by other DNA sequences in this sample. The chain recombines TRBV9 with TRBJ2-1; 7 positions match TRBD1. The CDR3 has 15 residues. Germline V gene data show CDR1 as SGDLS and CDR2 as YYNGEE. Unmatched junction bases numbered 1, after V lost 0 bases and J lost 1 base. CDR3 loop: CASSVGQGSYNEQFF. CDR3 DNA: TGTGCCAGCAGCGTAGGACAGGGTTCCTACAATGAGCAGTTCTTC.

The chain recombines TRBV5-1 with TRBJ1-1; weak D call: TRBD1 (6 bases). The germline V gene encodes CDR1 SGHRS and CDR2 YFSETQ. The CDR3 contains 14 residues. Trimming removed 4 bases from V and 1 base from J, with 11 bases in between. The CDR3 DNA reads as TGCGCCAGCAGCAGAGCGACAGGGAACACTGAAGCTTTCTTT. This encodes CASSRATGNTEAFF.

Of note for this clone: Other DNA sequences within the sample encode an identical CDR3. J is TRBJ1-1 and V is TRBV7-2; D is unresolved. This CDR3 region has 13 residues. The V gene's germline CDR1 is SGHTA and CDR2 FQGNSA. With 3 bases removed from V and 1 base from J, the gap between germline ends came to 6 bases. The CDR3 DNA reads as TGTGCCAGCAGCTTCGGGAAGAACACTGAAGCTTTCTTT. Translation gives CASSFGKNTEAFF.

The rearrangement uses TRBV5-6 and TRBJ2-5, with TRBD1 matching 7 bases. With 6 bases clipped from V and 5 bases from J, the junction kept 13 bases outside the gene matches. The germline V gene encodes CDR1 SGHDT and CDR2 YYEEEE. The CDR3 contains 15 residues. In DNA form, the CDR3 reads TGTGCCAGCACCTTCCTCCGGACAGGATGGGAGACCCAGTACTTC. Its translation: CASTFLRTGWETQYF. Filled out from reference TRBV5-6 and TRBJ2-5, the complete variable domain reads DAGVTQSPTHLIKTRGQQVTLRCSPKSGHDTVSWYQQALGQGPQFIFQYYEEEERQRGNFPDRFSGHQFPNYSSELNVNALLLGDSALYLCASTFLRTGWETQYFGPGTRLLVL.

The table lists this clone with a few counts. This chain joins TRBV5-1 and TRBJ2-3; TRBD2 matches at 9 bases. V was pared by 4 bases and J by 0 bases, with 6 bases of the junction left unmatched. The germline V gene encodes CDR1 SGHRS and CDR2 YFSETQ. This CDR3 region has 16 residues. CDR3 sequence reads: CASSEILAGSTDTQYF. CDR3 DNA sequence: TGCGCCAGCAGCGAAATTCTAGCGGGGAGCACAGATACGCAGTATTTT.

V is TRBV5-1 and J is TRBJ1-6; perhaps TRBD1 as D (5 bases). Germline V gene lookup returns CDR1 SGHRS and CDR2 YFSETQ. The CDR3 has 13 residues. Trimming shortened V by 5 bases and J by 5 bases, and 8 bases separated the two germline ends. For the CDR3, the DNA is TGCGCCAGCAGAGACAGCAATAATTCACCCCTCCACTTT. It codes for CASRDSNNSPLHF.

This clone was seen just once. The genes are TRBV5-1 and TRBJ2-4; maybe TRBD2 (5 bases). This CDR3 has 16 amino acids. Germline CDR1 and CDR2: SGHRS and YFSETQ. Trimming removed 4 bases from V and 0 bases from J, with 14 bases in between. DNA for the CDR3: TGCGCCAGCAGCCGTGACGGGGATGTAGCCAAAAACATTCAGTACTTC. As protein: CASSRDGDVAKNIQYF.

The rearrangement joins TRBV30 to TRBJ2-1, with 9 nucleotides matching TRBD1. Germline CDR1 reads GTSNPN; CDR2 reads SVGIG (reference sequence). V was clipped by 3 bases and J by 3 bases; unmatched bases: 6. The CDR3 is made up of 15 amino acids. DNA of the CDR3: TGTGCCTGGAGAGGTCCGGGACAGGGCTACAATGAGCAGTTCTTC. Its translation: CAWRGPGQGYNEQFF.

This clone was found once. The chain uses TRBV27 and TRBJ1-1; D possibly corresponds to TRBD1 (5 bases). CDR3 length: 15 amino acids. In germline, CDR1 is MNHEY, CDR2 SMNVEV (reference sequence). The V and J ends lost 5 bases and 1 base respectively, with 14 bases between them. The DNA for the CDR3 is TGTGCCAGCAGTATTCAAGGGGTGGGGAACACTGAAGCTTTCTTT. Translation gives CASSIQGVGNTEAFF.

The chain joins TRBV19 to TRBJ2-1; TRBD2 matches 10 bases. The CDR3 loop spans 15 amino acids. V dropped 1 base and J dropped 5; count of bases not matched to a gene: 2. The germline CDR1 and CDR2 sequences are LNHDA and SQIVND (reference sequence). The CDR3 DNA sequence: TGTGCCAGTAGTATAGTAGCGGGGGGAGACAATGAGCAGTTCTTC. This codes for CASSIVAGGDNEQFF.

The chain joins TRBV29-1 to TRBJ2-3; no clear D. Germline V gene sequence: CDR1 SQVTM, CDR2 ANQGSEA. The CDR3 has 10 amino acids. V was clipped by 4 bases and J by 6 bases, with 5 bases between them. In DNA form, the CDR3 reads TGCAGCGTTGTAAGGGATACGCAGTATTTT. Translation gives CSVVRDTQYF.

The chain combines TRBV7-9 with TRBJ2-1, with D perhaps matching TRBD2 (5 bases). CDR1 SEHNR and CDR2 FQNEAQ come from the germline V gene (reference sequence). The CDR3 loop spans 13 amino acids. V was cut by 2 bases and J by 9 bases, with 11 bases left in between. The CDR3 bases are TGTGCCAGCAGCTTATTTGGCGGGCCTGAGCAGTTCTTC. This codes for CASSLFGGPEQFF.

DNA of the CDR3: TGTGCCAGCAGTTACTCTTCAGCTAACTATGGCTACACCTTC. It translates to CASSYSSANYGYTF. The chain links TRBV6-6 to TRBJ1-2; the D is unclear. Germline loops: CDR1 MNHNY, CDR2 SVGAGI (reference sequence). The germline V and J ends were trimmed by 0 bases and 0 bases, with 5 bases remaining between them. This CDR3 contains 14 residues.